This is a list of T cell receptor beta chains from one sample in a study of T cell responses to AZD1222 COVID-19 vaccine. Clones were read by immunoSEQ multiplex PCR, and TCRdb kept only the in-frame ones, dropping some. The data show around 150,000 clones, more than 85% seen once. The material sequenced was peripheral blood, taken 28 days after the second AZD1222 dose. Source of these receptors: an adult who received the AZD1222 COVID-19 vaccine. Both conserved end residues are part of each CDR3. The D gene is left open where the match is weak. Rows may omit the clone size; those that give it use once, few, many or a size class.

v_call	j_call	d_call	clone_size	cdr3_aa	cdr3_nt
TRBV14	TRBJ2-5	-	-	CASSQDNSETQYF	TGTGCCAGCAGCCAAGATAACTCGGAGACCCAGTACTTC
TRBV18	TRBJ1-1	-	-	CASSPPVIRNTEAFF	TGTGCCAGCTCACCACCGGTAATCAGGAACACTGAAGCTTTCTTT
TRBV7-2	TRBJ2-7	-	-	CASSLVQTAYEQYF	TGTGCCAGCAGCTTAGTGCAAACAGCCTACGAGCAGTACTTC
TRBV15	TRBJ1-2	-	-	CATSRVLLGGYTF	TGTGCCACCAGCAGGGTTCTCCTCGGGGGCTACACCTTC
TRBV13	TRBJ2-3	-	-	CASSGRPGEANAQYF	TGTGCCAGCAGCGGTCGCCCAGGGGAAGCTAATGCGCAGTATTTT
TRBV2	TRBJ2-1	TRBD2	-	CASSDTSGRAQYNEQFF	TGTGCCAGCAGTGATACTAGCGGGAGGGCCCAGTACAATGAGCAGTTCTTC
TRBV5-6	TRBJ2-7	-	-	CASSSGSPLEQYF	TGTGCCAGCAGCTCCGGGAGTCCCCTCGAGCAGTACTTC
TRBV29-1	TRBJ1-5	-	-	CSVEENSNQPQHF	TGCAGCGTTGAGGAGAATAGCAATCAGCCCCAGCATTTT
TRBV20-1	TRBJ2-7	-	-	CSASLSQARSGEQYF	TGCAGTGCTAGTCTCTCACAGGCGCGGTCTGGAGAGCAGTACTTC
TRBV12-2	TRBJ2-1	-	once	CASRLVGRGNNEQFF	-
TRBV5-6	TRBJ2-4	-	-	CASSLRAGGNIQYF	TGTGCCAGCAGCCTCCGGGCTGGGGGAAACATTCAGTACTTC
TRBV29-1	TRBJ1-1	TRBD1	-	CSVEAGTGYYMNTEAFF	TGCAGCGTTGAAGCTGGGACAGGGTATTACATGAACACTGAAGCTTTCTTT
TRBV6-5	TRBJ1-3	TRBD1	-	CASRTGEFTGNTIYF	TGTGCCAGCAGAACAGGGGAATTTACTGGAAACACCATATATTTT
TRBV28	TRBJ1-2	-	once	CASSLPLRGGNGYTF	TGTGCCAGCAGTTTGCCCCTGAGGGGGGGGAATGGCTACACCTTC
TRBV25-1	TRBJ2-5	-	once	CASSEPRVAQETQYF	TGTGCCAGCAGTGAACCCCGTGTTGCGCAAGAGACCCAGTACTTC
TRBV3-1/TRBV3-2	TRBJ2-1	-	-	CASSTLAEAEQFF	TGTGCCAGCAGCACCTTAGCGGAGGCTGAGCAGTTCTTC
TRBV27	TRBJ2-1	-	-	CASTLGINTNNEQFF	TGTGCCAGCACTTTGGGGATAAATACAAACAATGAGCAGTTCTTC
TRBV6-2/TRBV6-3	TRBJ1-4	-	-	CASSYSSPYEKLFF	TGTGCCAGCAGTTACTCGAGCCCGTATGAAAAACTGTTTTTT
TRBV20-1	TRBJ1-1	TRBD1	-	CSASTGGRAFF	TGCAGTGCTAGTACAGGGGGCCGAGCTTTCTTT
TRBV30	TRBJ1-2	-	-	CAWSAAEVGGYTF	TGTGCCTGGAGTGCTGCGGAGGTGGGTGGCTACACCTTC
TRBV12-3/TRBV12-4	TRBJ1-5	-	-	CASRPTGGQPQHF	TGTGCCAGCAGACCGACAGGAGGTCAGCCCCAGCATTTT
TRBV18	TRBJ1-2	-	-	CASSPGRTINYGYTF	TGTGCCAGCTCCCCCGGCAGGACAATAAACTATGGCTACACCTTC
TRBV5-6	TRBJ1-2	-	-	CASTAMGHTYF	TGTGCCAGCACCGCGATGGGACACACTTACTTC
TRBV6-1	TRBJ2-5	-	-	CASSEMGQGRTQYF	TGTGCCAGCAGTGAAATGGGTCAGGGAAGGACCCAGTACTTC
TRBV30	TRBJ2-1	TRBD2	-	CAWGEGPTYSYNEQFF	TGTGCCTGGGGGGAGGGACCCACCTACTCCTACAATGAGCAGTTCTTC
TRBV25-1	TRBJ2-1	TRBD1	-	CASSDPQGGRGSYNEQFF	TGTGCCAGCAGTGACCCCCAAGGGGGCAGAGGGTCCTACAATGAGCAGTTCTTC
TRBV28	TRBJ1-2	-	-	CASSTGNYGYTF	TGTGCCAGCTCGACGGGGAATTATGGCTACACCTTC
TRBV6-5	TRBJ1-4	-	-	CASSRDPVEKLFF	TGTGCCAGCAGCCGCGACCCGGTTGAAAAACTGTTTTTT
TRBV6-5	TRBJ2-7	TRBD2	once	CASRRGTSVPYEQYF	TGTGCCAGCAGAAGAGGGACTAGCGTCCCCTACGAGCAGTACTTC
TRBV2	TRBJ1-6	TRBD1	-	CATRDSYNSPLHF	TGTGCCACCCGGGACAGCTATAATTCACCCCTCCACTTT
TRBV9	TRBJ1-4	TRBD1	-	CASSAFTGTVNEKLFF	TGTGCCAGCAGCGCCTTTACCGGGACAGTCAATGAAAAACTGTTTTTT
TRBV28	TRBJ1-6	-	-	CASSLGKLPNSPLHF	TGTGCCAGCAGTTTAGGAAAGTTACCGAATTCACCCCTCCACTTT
TRBV7-8	TRBJ2-2	-	-	CASSFDRYTGELFF	TGTGCCAGCAGCTTCGACAGGTACACCGGGGAGCTGTTTTTT
TRBV6-5	TRBJ1-5	-	-	CASSSYLNQPQHF	TGTGCCAGCAGTTCGTACCTGAATCAGCCCCAGCATTTT
TRBV28	TRBJ2-7	-	-	CASRARVYEQYF	TGTGCCAGCAGGGCCAGGGTCTACGAGCAGTACTTC
TRBV19	TRBJ2-4	TRBD1	-	CASSIDQGTGLVAKNIQYF	TGTGCCAGTAGTATAGATCAAGGGACAGGGCTTGTAGCCAAAAACATTCAGTACTTC
TRBV7-3	TRBJ1-4	-	-	CASSPGAGEKLFF	TGTGCCAGCAGCCCAGGGGCCGGGGAAAAACTGTTTTTT
TRBV10-3	TRBJ2-7	TRBD1	-	CAISGDRDRASYEQYF	TGTGCCATCAGTGGGGACCGGGACAGGGCCTCCTACGAGCAGTACTTC
TRBV3-1/TRBV3-2	TRBJ2-3	TRBD2	-	CASSQGGLAGAADTQYF	TGTGCCAGCAGCCAAGGCGGGCTAGCGGGGGCAGCAGATACGCAGTATTTT
TRBV28	TRBJ1-4	TRBD1	-	CASSRPPGTGEEKLFF	TGTGCCAGCAGTCGGCCCCCCGGGACAGGGGAAGAAAAACTGTTTTTT
TRBV5-1	TRBJ2-1	-	-	CASSLSPGWASEQFF	TGCGCCAGCAGCTTGTCCCCAGGGTGGGCCTCTGAGCAGTTCTTC
TRBV19	TRBJ2-1	-	-	CASSILNNEQFF	TGTGCCAGTAGTATACTCAACAATGAGCAGTTCTTC
TRBV5-6	TRBJ2-2	TRBD1	-	CASSGIWTGTLNTGELFF	TGTGCCAGCAGCGGGATATGGACAGGGACCTTAAACACCGGGGAGCTGTTTTTT